This T cell receptor (beta chain) was recorded in a study of cytomegalovirus exposure and HLA in healthy donors. Study results and limitations: An ancestry cluster, one associated with Asian ancestry, reportedly showed fewer N-insertions than the roughly 670-donor mean in a later analysis. TCR beta V segments were, for the most part, productive about 87% or about 30% of the time in an earlier analysis. In a later analysis, approximately 15,000 TCR beta sequences were associated with HLA alleles at 0.05 false discovery rate. By a later analysis, the bulk of CMV-associated TCR beta chains appeared HLA-restricted.

This CDR3 has 16 residues. Germline V lookup: CDR1 PRHDT, CDR2 FYEKMQ (reference sequence). V was shortened by 2 bases and J by 4 bases, with 17 bases between the two germline ends. The PCR had 60 Vbeta and 13 Jbeta primers. Repertoires were generated with immunoSEQ multiplex PCR, while TCRdb's copy carries only in-frame clones and drops some. The sample yields some 95,000 clones, roughly 71% seen once. Comment on this clone: Its target is not known.

This clonotype was obtained from a woman in her 40s in good health and CMV-seronegative. The chain has TRBV13 and TRBJ1-1; unclear D gene. The sequencing input was PBMCs. CDR3 nucleotides: TGTGCCAGCAGCTTAAGGGCTGGAGGGTTAGGCACTGAAGCTTTCTTT. Amino acids: CASSLRAGGLGTEAFF.